This T cell receptor (beta chain) appears in the sequencing data of a study of blood T cell repertoires in COVID-19. On the study more broadly: PBMCs, B-cell-depleted T cells, or T cells were the source of the cDNA or gDNA that made up the material.

In the study's own analysis: Amplification of reference gene primers was used by the study to estimate nucleated cell counts. Profiled with immunoSEQ multiplex PCR; TCRdb holds only in-frame clones, not every one. The D gene and trimming were derived from the DNA, and the V and J assignments and clone size from that table. The data hold 15,000 to 20,000 clones, with about four fifths observed a single time. The germline V gene encodes CDR1 SGHAT and CDR2 FQNNGV. The CDR3 contains 15 residues. V was clipped by 1 base and J by 5 bases, with 11 bases between them. The sequencing sample was made of peripheral blood. V usage is TRBV11-2 and J usage is TRBJ1-4; D not resolved. The TCR comes from an older man with acute or convalescent COVID-19. The CDR3 DNA is TGTGCCAGCAGCTTAGGAGTAGCCGTAAATGAAAAACTGTTTTTT. Protein sequence: CASSLGVAVNEKLFF.